Below, 29 T cell receptor beta chains from the same sample are listed, as sequenced in a study of cytomegalovirus exposure and HLA in healthy donors. PCR employed 60 Vbeta and 13 Jbeta primers. Profiled with immunoSEQ multiplex PCR; TCRdb holds only in-frame clones, not every one. The table has 150,000 to 180,000 clones, 65% to 75% seen once. The sample was PBMCs. The receptors were sampled from a man aged 30-40 years in good health and CMV-seronegative.

The J gene is TRBJ1-4, the V gene TRBV7-9, with D tentatively TRBD1 (6 bases). The germline CDR1 and CDR2 sequences are SEHNR and FQNEAQ (reference sequence). Trimming left V 4 bases short and J 5 bases short, with 11 bases between. The CDR3 covers 14 residues. CDR3 sequence reads: CASSSAGVNEKLFF. CDR3 DNA sequence: TGTGCCAGCAGCTCGGCAGGGGTAAATGAAAAACTGTTTTTT.

V and J are TRBV5-8 and TRBJ1-2; 8 bases line up with TRBD1. This CDR3 region has 15 residues. The V and J ends lost 2 bases and 7 bases, in that order; junction bases with no gene match: 10. Germline assignment: CDR1 SGHTS and CDR2 YDEGEE. CDR3 nucleotides: TGTGCCAGCAGCTTAACTGGACAGGGATTGTTTGGCTACACCTTC. Its translation is CASSLTGQGLFGYTF.

The chain carries TRBV9 and TRBJ2-2, with D possibly matching TRBD1 (6 bases). CDR3 size: 15 residues. Trimming stripped 3 bases from V and 1 base from J, with 10 bases between. Germline assignment: CDR1 SGDLS and CDR2 YYNGEE. CDR3 sequence reads: CASSEGRGNTGELFF. In DNA, the CDR3 is TGTGCCAGCAGCGAGGGCAGGGGGAACACCGGGGAGCTGTTTTTT.

The CDR3 sequence is CASTRRTGRADTQYF. The CDR3 nucleotides read TGTGCCAGCACCAGGAGGACAGGGCGGGCAGATACGCAGTATTTT. This rearrangement joins TRBV2 to TRBJ2-3; 8 positions match TRBD1. Germline V gene lookup returns CDR1 SNHLY and CDR2 FYNNEI. Trimming cost V 7 bases and J 4 bases; bases outside gene matches: 10. The CDR3 runs to 15 residues.

The rearrangement links TRBV6-4 to TRBJ2-1; possibly TRBD2 for D (7 bases). The CDR3 is 16 amino acids. Deletions cut 5 bases from V and 1 base from J, with 15 bases between. Germline assignment: CDR1 MRHNA and CDR2 SNTAGT. CDR3 sequence reads: CASSIRGAGSYNEQFF. In DNA form, the CDR3 reads TGTGCCAGCAGTATCCGGGGGGCCGGGTCCTACAATGAGCAGTTCTTC.

The V call is TRBV28, the J call TRBJ2-1, with a possible D match to TRBD1 (5 bases). The germline V gene has CDR1 MDHEN and CDR2 SYDVKM. V was clipped by 3 bases and J by 5 bases, with 8 bases between them. The length of the CDR3 is 13 residues. The CDR3 DNA is TGTGCCAGCAGTTTTCAGGGTAACAATGAGCAGTTCTTC. Encoded protein: CASSFQGNNEQFF.

J is TRBJ2-5 and V is TRBV11-2, with 8 bases identical to TRBD1. The CDR3 is 14 amino acids. The germline V gene encodes CDR1 SGHAT and CDR2 FQNNGV. V dropped 6 bases and J dropped 4; count of bases not matched to a gene: 7. The CDR3 DNA sequence: TGTGCCAGCAGGGGGTTCAGGGGGCTAGAGACCCAGTACTTC. Its protein product is CASRGFRGLETQYF.

This clone was recorded only once. The rearrangement links TRBV5-1 to TRBJ2-1, with a tentative D call TRBD2 (7 bases). Trimming removed 5 bases at V and 7 bases at J, with 10 bases between. CDR3 length equals 12 residues. Germline V gene sequence: CDR1 SGHRS, CDR2 YFSETQ. The CDR3 sequence: CASRGGQNEQFF. The DNA for the CDR3 is TGCGCCAGCAGGGGGGGGCAGAATGAGCAGTTCTTC.

CDR3 coding DNA: TGTGCCAGCAGCAAAGGCGCAGGGGGCCACGGGGAGCTGTTTTTT. This gives the protein CASSKGAGGHGELFF. The rearrangement uses TRBV5-6 and TRBJ2-2, with TRBD1 matching over 8 bases. After removal of 4 bases from V and 7 bases from J, the junction contained 9 bases not matched to a gene. There are 15 residues in the CDR3. Germline V lookup: CDR1 SGHDT, CDR2 YYEEEE. Complete variable domain (other parts from reference TRBV5-6 and TRBJ2-2): DAGVTQSPTHLIKTRGQQVTLRCSPKSGHDTVSWYQQALGQGPQFIFQYYEEEERQRGNFPDRFSGHQFPNYSSELNVNALLLGDSALYLCASSKGAGGHGELFFGEGSRLTVL.

The genes are TRBV9 and TRBJ1-5; 9 nucleotides agree with TRBD1. This CDR3 is built from 15 residues. From germline, CDR1 is SGDLS and CDR2 YYNGEE. With V trimmed by 4 bases and J by 5 bases, 7 bases remained unmatched. The CDR3 protein is CASSPGQGMDQPQHF. For the CDR3, the DNA is TGTGCCAGCAGCCCCGGACAGGGGATGGATCAGCCCCAGCATTTT.

The chain has TRBV4-2 and TRBJ2-3; unclear D gene. CDR1 and CDR2 (germline): LGHNA, YNFKEQ. The CDR3 is 16 amino acids. V was shortened by 0 bases and J by 1 base, with 11 bases between the two germline ends. CDR3 region: CASSQDPDEGTDTQYF. The CDR3 nucleotides read TGTGCCAGCAGCCAAGACCCCGACGAGGGCACAGATACGCAGTATTTT.

The chain couples TRBV5-1 to TRBJ2-7; 9 nucleotides agree with TRBD2. Germline V lookup: CDR1 SGHRS, CDR2 YFSETQ. V was pared by 2 bases and J by 5 bases, with 5 bases of the junction left unmatched. The CDR3 is 14 amino acids. The CDR3 bases are TGCGCCAGCAGCTTACTAGCGGGTAGCCACGAGCAGTACTTC. Its protein product is CASSLLAGSHEQYF.

The chain employs TRBV7-2 and TRBJ2-3; D gene unclear. Trimming left V 4 bases short and J 2 bases short, with 7 bases between. Germline V gene data show CDR1 as SGHTA and CDR2 as FQGNSA. There are 13 residues in the CDR3. The CDR3 here is CASSWAATDTQYF. DNA of the CDR3: TGTGCCAGCAGCTGGGCAGCCACAGATACGCAGTATTTT.

This chain joins TRBV7-9 and TRBJ2-1; 8 bases align to TRBD1. This CDR3 region has 15 residues. Germline assignment: CDR1 SEHNR and CDR2 FQNEAQ (reference sequence). The V segment lost 2 bases and the J segment 3 bases; nucleotides outside the gene matches: 3. This CDR3 reads CASSLRDRSYNEQFF. In DNA form, the CDR3 reads TGTGCCAGCAGCTTACGGGACAGGAGCTACAATGAGCAGTTCTTC.

Concerning this clone: Compared with germline, one end of the junction differs, possibly owing to a read error. The V and J genes are TRBV5-6 and TRBJ1-2, with D unclear. Per germline, CDR1 SGHDT and CDR2 YYEEEE. The CDR3 extends over 15 amino acids. CDR3 sequence: CASSRAEGFDYGYPF. The CDR3 region has the DNA TGTGCCAGCAGCCGGGCGGAGGGATTCGACTATGGCTACCCCTTC.

Worth noting for this clone: Other DNA variants within this sample encode the same CDR3. J is TRBJ1-5 and V is TRBV7-9; 7 positions match TRBD1. J gave up 2 bases and V 1 base, and 2 bases lay outside the gene matches. The germline gives CDR1 SEHNR, CDR2 FQNEAQ (reference sequence). The CDR3 totals 15 residues. This CDR3 is CASSLGTGGNQPQHF. CDR3 coding DNA: TGTGCCAGCAGCTTAGGAACAGGGGGCAATCAGCCCCAGCATTTT.

This chain uses TRBV14 with TRBJ1-2; weak D call: TRBD1 (5 bases). The CDR3 length is 14 residues. V dropped 0 bases and J dropped 8 bases, with 13 bases sitting between them. CDR1 is SGHDN, CDR2 FVKESK, per germline. The chain's CDR3 is CASSQDRGMYGYTF. DNA of the CDR3: TGTGCCAGCAGCCAAGATAGGGGCATGTACGGCTACACCTTC.

This clone is a singleton in its sample. The V call is TRBV14, the J call TRBJ1-6; no definite D call. Germline lookup yields CDR1 SGHDN and CDR2 FVKESK. The V and J ends lost 5 bases and 7 bases respectively, with 15 bases between them. This CDR3 has 15 amino acids. The CDR3 spells CASSTAGNGNSPLHF. The CDR3 nucleotides are TGTGCCAGCAGCACCGCCGGGAATGGAAATTCACCCCTCCACTTT.

The V and J genes are TRBV4-3 and TRBJ2-1; D is perhaps TRBD2 (5 bases). Germline lookup yields CDR1 LGHNA and CDR2 YSLEER. The V end lost 1 base, the J end lost 7 bases, and 14 bases lay between the germline ends. The CDR3 totals 15 residues. CDR3 loop: CASSQAPGGLNEQFF. DNA of the CDR3: TGCGCCAGCAGCCAAGCCCCCGGCGGGCTGAATGAGCAGTTCTTC.

CDR3 nucleotides: TGCAGCGGAAATAGCGGGGGGGTTGCTGAGCAGTTCTTC. Protein product: CSGNSGGVAEQFF. V and J are TRBV29-1 and TRBJ2-1, with 11 positions matching TRBD2. The CDR3 is 13 residues long. With V trimmed by 7 bases and J by 9 bases, 8 bases remained unmatched. In germline, CDR1 is SQVTM, CDR2 ANQGSEA.

This clone was detected once. CDR3 in amino acids: CASRDRQATGEAFF. DNA for the CDR3: TGTGCCAGCAGGGATCGACAGGCGACGGGTGAAGCTTTCTTT. This chain uses TRBV6-1 with TRBJ1-1; perhaps TRBD1 as D (6 bases). CDR1 MNHNS and CDR2 SASEGT come from the germline V gene. The CDR3 sequence is 14 residues long. The V end lost 6 bases, the J end lost 7 bases, and 18 bases lay between the germline ends.

J is TRBJ2-5 and V is TRBV15; 10 positions match TRBD2. With V trimmed by 1 base and J by 11 bases, 13 bases remained unmatched. The length of the CDR3 is 16 residues. CDR1 is LNHNV and CDR2 is YYDKDF in the germline V gene (reference sequence). The CDR3 bases are TGTGCCACCAGCAGAGGGTTAGCGGGGGGTCGTCAAGAGCAGTACTTC. Translating gives CATSRGLAGGRQEQYF.

Here the CDR3 DNA reads TGCGCCAGCAGCCAACATCAAGACTGGCCCGGGGAGCTGTTTTTT. Translated: CASSQHQDWPGELFF. The V call is TRBV4-1, the J call TRBJ2-2; D not resolved. This CDR3 has 15 residues. Per germline, CDR1 MGHRA and CDR2 YSYEKL. V was clipped by 2 bases and J by 6 bases, with 13 bases between them.

The V and J genes are TRBV29-1 and TRBJ2-5; maybe TRBD1 (5 bases). The end of the DNA is better explained by TRBJ2-7, so the J call may be wrong. CDR3 length: 13 residues. Germline V gives CDR1 SQVTM, CDR2 ANQGSEA. The CDR3 coding sequence is TGCAGCGTTGGTGGCCAAGGGGCCTACGAGCAGTACTTC. As protein: CSVGGQGAYEQYF.

This clone was counted at least ten times. The V gene is TRBV5-5, the J gene TRBJ2-6; D gene ambiguous. The CDR3 sequence is 15 residues long. V lost 4 bases to trimming and J lost 2 bases, with 10 bases between them. CDR1 is SGHKS and CDR2 is YYEKEE in the germline V gene (reference sequence). The CDR3: CASSRVLTGANVLTF. CDR3 sequence (DNA): TGTGCCAGCAGCCGGGTGCTAACTGGGGCCAACGTCCTGACTTTC.

The V call is TRBV11-3, the J call TRBJ2-7; 9 nucleotides agree with TRBD2. The length of the CDR3 is 15 residues. Trimming took 5 bases from V and 2 from J; bases not matched to a gene: 7. CDR1 and CDR2 (germline): SGHNT, YENEEA. The CDR3 loop reads CASSPPGLATYEQYF. CDR3 in DNA: TGTGCCAGCAGCCCCCCGGGACTAGCAACCTACGAGCAGTACTTC.

Comments on this clone: A junction end diverges from the germline sequence, so it may reflect a read error. As DNA, the CDR3 is TGCGGGAGTAGCGCTGGCACAGATACGCAGTATTTT. Its translation: CGSSAGTDTQYF. The chain joins TRBV19 to TRBJ2-3, with a possible D match to TRBD2 (6 bases). CDR3 length equals 12 residues. Germline CDR1 and CDR2: LNHDA and SQIVND (reference sequence).

V usage is TRBV11-2 and J usage is TRBJ2-7; the match to TRBD2 covers 9 bases. The CDR3 totals 14 residues. Germline values: CDR1 SGHAT, CDR2 FQNNGV. With 5 bases clipped from V and 6 bases from J, the junction kept 8 bases outside the gene matches. The CDR3 region is CASSPGLAPGEQYF. CDR3 DNA: TGTGCCAGCAGCCCGGGACTAGCACCCGGCGAGCAGTACTTC.

This clone has a handful of counts. The chain employs TRBV7-9 and TRBJ2-7; 7 bases agree with TRBD1. Germline V lookup: CDR1 SEHNR, CDR2 FQNEAQ (reference sequence). The CDR3 length is 14 residues. Trimming took 1 base from V and 2 from J; bases not matched to a gene: 2. CDR3 DNA sequence: TGTGCCAGCAGCTTAGGGGACAGTGCCTACGAGCAGTACTTC. Protein product: CASSLGDSAYEQYF.